Sequencing of this TCR beta chain was carried out in a study of cytomegalovirus exposure and HLA in healthy donors. The germline V gene has CDR1 ENHRY and CDR2 SYGVKD. Trimming removed 11 bases at V and 1 base at J, with 14 bases between. The CDR3 length is 13 residues. PCR involved 60 Vbeta and 13 Jbeta primers. Sequencing used immunoSEQ multiplex PCR; TCRdb keeps in-frame clones, though not all of them. This table holds 110,000 to 150,000 clones, 60% to 80% found once. The sample was PBMCs. This TCR was recovered from a young woman in good health and CMV-seronegative. The rearrangement links TRBV10-3 to TRBJ1-1; a possible D gene is TRBD1 (5 bases). The CDR3 DNA reads as TGTGCCTCGGGGGGGGGAGCGAACACTGAAGCTTTCTTT. Translation: CASGGGANTEAFF.